Sequencing of this T cell receptor beta chain was carried out in a study of T cell changes during pregnancy in multiple sclerosis. Per germline, CDR1 KGHSH and CDR2 LQKENI. V was clipped by 2 bases and J by 2 bases, with 9 bases between them. This CDR3 is 14 amino acids long. Sequencing used immunoSEQ multiplex PCR; TCRdb keeps in-frame clones, though not all of them. The table records approximately 85,000 clones, approximately 89% of them present only once. The V and J genes are TRBV18 and TRBJ1-1; D unresolved. This specimen consisted of peripheral blood, obtained in the first trimester of pregnancy. This clonotype was obtained from a female donor with multiple sclerosis, enrolled in a pregnancy study. For the CDR3, the DNA is TGTGCCAGCTCACCAAAACAGATAAACACTGAAGCTTTCTTT. Translating gives CASSPKQINTEAFF.